This is a list of T cell receptor beta chains from one sample in a study of blood T cell repertoires in COVID-19. Clones were read by immunoSEQ multiplex PCR, and TCRdb kept only the in-frame ones, dropping some. The sample lists 400,000 to 500,000 clones; approximately 90% were seen once. Sequences were obtained from PBMCs or T cells enriched from blood (not recorded which). The source of these receptors is a woman younger than 30 who had been exposed to COVID-19. Each CDR3 is given with its conserved first and last residue. D genes are given only for firm matches. The size of a clone is reported for some rows only, either as once, few or many, or as a class for expanded clones.

TRBJ2-2,-,-,TRBV9,TGTGCCAGCAGCGTAGCCCCCCGGAGGGACCCGCCCGAAACGAACACCGGGGAGCTGTTTTTT,CASSVAPRRDPPETNTGELFF
TRBJ2-1,-,TRBD2,TRBV3-1/TRBV3-2,TGTGCCAGCAGCCAGTTCTTCCTGGCAACTAGCGGAGATTACAATGAGCAGTTCTTC,CASSQFFLATSGDYNEQFF
TRBJ1-6,-,TRBD1,TRBV6-5,TGTGCCAGCAGGGGCCGGGACAGTTATTCACCCCTCCACTTT,CASRGRDSYSPLHF
TRBJ2-4,-,TRBD1,TRBV29-1,TGCAGCGTTGAAGATAATAACAGGGGGCTGAAAAACATTCAGTACTTC,CSVEDNNRGLKNIQYF
TRBJ2-7,-,TRBD2,TRBV11-2,TGTGCCAGCAGCCCAGGGACTAGCGGGAGGACCTATTCCTACGAGCAGTACTTC,CASSPGTSGRTYSYEQYF
TRBJ2-7,-,TRBD2,TRBV10-3,TGTGCCACCTCCGGGACTAGCGGGCCCTCCTACGAGCAGTACTTC,CATSGTSGPSYEQYF
TRBJ2-7,-,TRBD2,TRBV10-3,TGTGCCATCAGTGAGTTGGGACTAGCGGGATTTTACGAGCAGTACTTC,CAISELGLAGFYEQYF
TRBJ2-2,-,TRBD1,TRBV2,TGTGCCAGCAGACAACAGGGGGCCGGGGAGCTGTTTTTT,CASRQQGAGELFF
TRBJ1-5,-,-,TRBV4-1,TGCGCCAGCAGCCAAGATACAGGCGAGCAGCCCCAGCATTTT,CASSQDTGEQPQHF
TRBJ2-3,-,TRBD1,TRBV13,TGTGCCAGCACCCAGGGACAGATCACAGATACGCAGTATTTT,CASTQGQITDTQYF
TRBJ2-5,once,-,TRBV12-3/TRBV12-4,TGTGCCAGCAGTGGACAATCCGAGACCCAGTACTTC,CASSGQSETQYF
TRBJ2-7,-,TRBD1,TRBV6-2/TRBV6-3,TGTGCCAGCAGTTACCCCGACAGGGGCGAGCAGTACTTC,CASSYPDRGEQYF
TRBJ1-3,-,TRBD1,TRBV24-1,TGTGCCACCAGTGATCCCGGGACAGGCTTCACCTCTGGAAACACCATATATTTT,CATSDPGTGFTSGNTIYF
TRBJ1-2,-,TRBD1,TRBV5-6,TGTGCCAGCAGCTTGGGGATGACAGGGAAATACGGCTACACCTTC,CASSLGMTGKYGYTF
TRBJ1-1,few,TRBD1,TRBV10-3,TGTGCCATCAGCACCCCTCGACAGGGGGCGCCTTCGAACACTGAAGCTTTCTTT,CAISTPRQGAPSNTEAFF
TRBJ2-7,-,TRBD2,TRBV27,TGTGCCAGCAGTTCCCTAGCGGGGGTCTACGAGCAGTACTTC,CASSSLAGVYEQYF
TRBJ2-1,-,-,TRBV28,TGTGCCAGCAGTCGGGATAGCGGCTCCTACAATGAGCAGTTCTTC,CASSRDSGSYNEQFF
TRBJ2-7,few,-,TRBV11-2,TGTGCCAGCAGCCCCCCTCGGCTAGGGGTCCTTACCTACGAGCAGTACTTC,CASSPPRLGVLTYEQYF
TRBJ2-5,-,TRBD2,TRBV3-1/TRBV3-2,TGTGCCAGCAGCCCCCGGGGGAGGGGAGGGGAGACCCAGTACTTC,CASSPRGRGGETQYF
TRBJ1-6,-,-,TRBV27,TGTGCCAGCAGTCCCGACCACTCACAGGGAGTCGGCTCACCCCTCCACTTT,CASSPDHSQGVGSPLHF
TRBJ1-6,once,-,TRBV4-1,TGCGCCAGCAGCCAAGGGACATTCGATAATTCACCCCTCCACTTT,CASSQGTFDNSPLHF
TRBJ1-2,-,-,TRBV30,TGTGCCTGGAGTAGAGACAGCCCTAACTATGGCTACACCTTC,CAWSRDSPNYGYTF
TRBJ1-2,-,-,TRBV6-5,TGTGCCAGCAGCCCCGACGGACTAAACTATGGCTACACCTTC,CASSPDGLNYGYTF
TRBJ2-2,few,-,TRBV3-1/TRBV3-2,TGTGCCAGCAGCCAATTGTGGGCGGGCTACACCGGGGAGCTGTTTTTT,CASSQLWAGYTGELFF
TRBJ2-3,-,TRBD1,TRBV10-1,TGCGCCAGCAGTGAGTCGCTGGGGGGACAGGGGACAGATACGCAGTATTTT,CASSESLGGQGTDTQYF
TRBJ1-2,-,-,TRBV7-9,TGTGCCAGCAGCTTTCCCGACTATGGCTACACCTTC,CASSFPDYGYTF
TRBJ2-3,-,-,TRBV29-1,TGCAGCCCCCTGATCAGGGGAACAGATACGCAGTATTTT,CSPLIRGTDTQYF
TRBJ2-3,once,-,TRBV27,TGTGCCAGCAGTCTAAGGGGAACAGATACGCAGTATTTT,CASSLRGTDTQYF
TRBJ1-1,once,TRBD1,TRBV5-1,TGCGCCAGCACCGTGACAGGGGAGAACACTGAAGCTTTCTTT,CASTVTGENTEAFF
TRBJ1-3,-,-,TRBV18,TGTGCCAGCTCACCCGACACCTCTGGAAACACCATATATTTT,CASSPDTSGNTIYF
TRBJ2-5,-,TRBD1,TRBV5-8,TGTGCCAGCAGTTACCCAATCCGGACAGGGCATCCGTTGGAGACCCAGTACTTC,CASSYPIRTGHPLETQYF
TRBJ2-3,-,TRBD1,TRBV24-1,TGTGCCACCAGCGAGGGTTCCGGGACAGGGAGCACAGATACGCAGTATTTT,CATSEGSGTGSTDTQYF